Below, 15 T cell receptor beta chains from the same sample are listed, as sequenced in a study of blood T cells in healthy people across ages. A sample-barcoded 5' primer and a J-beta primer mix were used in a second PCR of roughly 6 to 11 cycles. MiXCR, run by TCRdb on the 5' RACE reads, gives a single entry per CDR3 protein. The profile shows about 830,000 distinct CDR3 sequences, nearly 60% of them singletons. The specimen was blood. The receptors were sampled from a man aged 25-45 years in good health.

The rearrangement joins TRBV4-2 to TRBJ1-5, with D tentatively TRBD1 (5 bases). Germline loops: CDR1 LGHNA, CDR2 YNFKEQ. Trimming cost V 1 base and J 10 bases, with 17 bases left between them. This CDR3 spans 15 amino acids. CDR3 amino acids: CASSQAPQGEAPQHF. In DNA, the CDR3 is TGTGCCAGCAGCCAAGCCCCCCAGGGAGAAGCACCCCAGCATTTT.

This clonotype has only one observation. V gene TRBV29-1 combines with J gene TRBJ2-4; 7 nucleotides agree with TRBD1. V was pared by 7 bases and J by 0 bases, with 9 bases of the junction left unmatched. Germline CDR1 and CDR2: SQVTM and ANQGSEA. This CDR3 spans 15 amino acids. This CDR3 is CSAYTGQLAKNIQYF. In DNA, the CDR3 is TGCAGCGCTTACACGGGACAGCTAGCCAAAAACATTCAGTACTTC.

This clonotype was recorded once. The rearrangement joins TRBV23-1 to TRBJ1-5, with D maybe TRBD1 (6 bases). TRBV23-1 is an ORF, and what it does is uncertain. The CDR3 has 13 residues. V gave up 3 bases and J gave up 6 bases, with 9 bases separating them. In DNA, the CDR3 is TGCGCCAGCAGTCAGGGGGGCTGTCAGCCCCAGCATTTT. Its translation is CASSQGGCQPQHF.

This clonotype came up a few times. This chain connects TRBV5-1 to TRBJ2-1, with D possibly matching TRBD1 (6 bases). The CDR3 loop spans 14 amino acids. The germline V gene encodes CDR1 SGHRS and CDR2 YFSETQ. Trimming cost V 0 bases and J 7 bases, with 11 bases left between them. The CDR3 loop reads CASSLAVGGNEQFF. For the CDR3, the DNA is TGCGCCAGCAGCTTGGCCGTAGGGGGAAATGAGCAGTTCTTC.

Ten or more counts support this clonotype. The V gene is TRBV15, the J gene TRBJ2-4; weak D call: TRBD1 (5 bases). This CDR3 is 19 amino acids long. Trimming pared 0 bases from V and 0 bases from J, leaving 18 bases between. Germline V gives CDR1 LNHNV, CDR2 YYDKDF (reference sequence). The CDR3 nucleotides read TGTGCCACCAGCAGAGATCATCCCAGGGCAGGAATAGCCAAAAACATTCAGTACTTC. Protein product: CATSRDHPRAGIAKNIQYF.

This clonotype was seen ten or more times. The CDR3 loop reads CASTYTGEYEQFF. For the CDR3, the DNA is TGTGCCAGCACTTACACAGGGGAGTATGAGCAGTTCTTC. The chain joins TRBV2 to TRBJ2-1, with 7 positions matching TRBD1. The CDR3 extends over 13 amino acids. CDR1 is SNHLY and CDR2 is FYNNEI in the germline V gene. V was clipped by 7 bases and J by 8 bases; unmatched bases: 8.

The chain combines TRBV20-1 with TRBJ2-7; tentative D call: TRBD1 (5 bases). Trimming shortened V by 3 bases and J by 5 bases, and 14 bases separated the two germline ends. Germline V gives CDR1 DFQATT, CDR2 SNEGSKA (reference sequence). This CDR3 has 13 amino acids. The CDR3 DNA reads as TGCAGTGCTAGTTCAGGGCTCAAGGACGAGCAGTACTTC. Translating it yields CSASSGLKDEQYF.

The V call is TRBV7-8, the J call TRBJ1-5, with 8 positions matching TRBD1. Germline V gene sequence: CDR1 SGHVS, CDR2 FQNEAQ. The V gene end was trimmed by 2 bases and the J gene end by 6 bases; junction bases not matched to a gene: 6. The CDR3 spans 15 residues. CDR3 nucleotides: TGTGCCAGCAGCTTAAGCTACAGGGGGGGTCAGCCCCAGCATTTT. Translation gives CASSLSYRGGQPQHF.

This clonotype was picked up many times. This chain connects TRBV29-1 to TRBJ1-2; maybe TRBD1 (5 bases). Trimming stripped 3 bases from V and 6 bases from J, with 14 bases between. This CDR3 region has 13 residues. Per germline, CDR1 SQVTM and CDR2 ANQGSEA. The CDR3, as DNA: TGCAGCGTTGAGGTTGGTCAGGGCCATGGCTACACCTTC. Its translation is CSVEVGQGHGYTF.

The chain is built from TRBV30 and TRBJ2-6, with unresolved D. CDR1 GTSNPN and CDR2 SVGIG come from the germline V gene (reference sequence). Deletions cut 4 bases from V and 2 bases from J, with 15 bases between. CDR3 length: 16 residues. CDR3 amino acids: CAWNAEQTPGANVLTF. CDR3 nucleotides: TGTGCCTGGAATGCGGAACAGACCCCTGGGGCCAACGTCCTGACTTTC.

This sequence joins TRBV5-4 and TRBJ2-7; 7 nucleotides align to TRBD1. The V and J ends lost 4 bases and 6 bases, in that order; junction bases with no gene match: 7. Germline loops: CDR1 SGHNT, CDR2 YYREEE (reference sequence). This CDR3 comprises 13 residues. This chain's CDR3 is CASSQSGTVEQYF. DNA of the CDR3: TGTGCCAGCAGCCAATCCGGGACAGTCGAGCAGTACTTC.

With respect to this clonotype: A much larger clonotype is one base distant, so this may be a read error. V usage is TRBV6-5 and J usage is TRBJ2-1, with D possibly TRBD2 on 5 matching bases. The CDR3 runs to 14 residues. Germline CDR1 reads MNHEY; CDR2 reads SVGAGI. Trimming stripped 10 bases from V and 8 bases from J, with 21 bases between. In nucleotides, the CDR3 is TGTGCCAACAGAGCTAGCTTCGGTGGGGATGAGCAGTTCTTC. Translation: CANRASFGGDEQFF.

CDR3 region: CASSGRGGRVRNQPQHF. The CDR3 DNA reads TGTGCCAGCAGCGGGAGGGGTGGTCGGGTTCGCAATCAGCCCCAGCATTTT. The rearrangement links TRBV7-2 to TRBJ1-5, with a tentative D call TRBD1 (5 bases). CDR3 length equals 17 residues. V shed 5 bases and J shed 2 bases, with 19 bases lying between them. CDR1 SGHTA and CDR2 FQGNSA come from the germline V gene. Full variable domain (outside the CDR3, taken from reference TRBV7-2 and TRBJ1-5): GAGVSQSPSNKVTEKGKDVELRCDPISGHTALYWYRQSLGQGLEFLIYFQGNSAPDKSGLPSDRFSAERTGGSVSTLTIQRTQQEDSAVYLCASSGRGGRVRNQPQHFGDGTRLSIL.

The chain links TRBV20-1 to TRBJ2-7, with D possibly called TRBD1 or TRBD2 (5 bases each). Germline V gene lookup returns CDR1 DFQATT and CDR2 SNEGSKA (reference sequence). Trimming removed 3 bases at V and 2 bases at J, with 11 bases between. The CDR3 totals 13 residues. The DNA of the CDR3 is TGCAGTGCTAGGGCAAGGGGAGCCTACGAGCAGTACTTC. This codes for CSARARGAYEQYF.

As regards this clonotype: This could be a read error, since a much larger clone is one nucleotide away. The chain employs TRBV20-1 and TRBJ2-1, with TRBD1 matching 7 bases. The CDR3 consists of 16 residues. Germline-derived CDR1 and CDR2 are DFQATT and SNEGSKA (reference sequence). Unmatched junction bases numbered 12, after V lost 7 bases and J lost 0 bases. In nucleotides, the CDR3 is TGCAGTGTACAGGGGATCGGGGAGTTCTCCTACAATGAGCAGTTCTTC. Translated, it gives CSVQGIGEFSYNEQFF.